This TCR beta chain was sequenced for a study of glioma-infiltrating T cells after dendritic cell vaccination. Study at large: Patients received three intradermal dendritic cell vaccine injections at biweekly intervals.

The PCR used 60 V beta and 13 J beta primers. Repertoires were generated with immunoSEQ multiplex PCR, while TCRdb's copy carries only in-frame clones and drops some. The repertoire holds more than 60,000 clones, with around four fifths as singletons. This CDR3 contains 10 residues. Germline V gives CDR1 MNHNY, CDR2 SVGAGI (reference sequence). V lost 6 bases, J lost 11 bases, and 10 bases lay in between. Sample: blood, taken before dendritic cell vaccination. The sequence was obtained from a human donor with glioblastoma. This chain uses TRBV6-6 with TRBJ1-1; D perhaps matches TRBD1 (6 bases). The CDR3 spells CASRGASAFF. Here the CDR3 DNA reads TGTGCCAGCAGGGGGGCGAGCGCTTTCTTT.